One and the same sample provided the 14 T cell receptor beta chains below, sequenced in a study of identical twins. TCRdb recomputed calls from the 5' RACE reads with MiXCR, one row per CDR3 protein. Of some 600,000 distinct CDR3 sequences listed, about 7.1% are singletons. The sample was also linked to a second study, of yellow fever vaccine responses in identical twins.

Sequences were obtained from PBMCs. All receptors come from a woman between 18 and 30 years old in good health.

This clonotype has ten or more counts. This chain joins TRBV18 and TRBJ1-4; D possibly corresponds to TRBD1 (6 bases). The CDR3 extends over 13 amino acids. Trimming stripped 1 base from V and 8 bases from J, with 8 bases between. The germline V gene encodes CDR1 KGHSH and CDR2 LQKENI. The CDR3 spells CASSPQGDEKLFF. DNA for the CDR3: TGTGCCAGCTCACCACAGGGGGACGAAAAACTGTTTTTT. Using reference TRBV18 and TRBJ1-4 for the parts outside the CDR3, the full variable domain is NAGVMQNPRHLVRRRGQEARLRCSPMKGHSHVYWYRQLPEEGLKFMVYLQKENIIDESGMPKERFSAEFPKEGPSILRIQQVVRGDSAAYFCASSPQGDEKLFFGSGTQLSVL.

This clonotype was detected many times. V and J are TRBV10-3 and TRBJ2-3, with D maybe TRBD2 (7 bases). The V end was cut by 2 bases, the J end by 2 bases, with 17 bases between. Per the germline V gene, CDR1 is ENHRY and CDR2 is SYGVKD. This CDR3 spans 17 amino acids. The CDR3 reads CAISEGTTGWATDTQYF. CDR3 DNA: TGTGCCATCAGTGAGGGGACTACAGGGTGGGCCACAGATACGCAGTATTTT.

CDR3 nucleotides: TGCAGTGCTAGAGTTACAGAATACAATGAGCAGTTCTTC. It specifies CSARVTEYNEQFF. J is TRBJ2-1 and V is TRBV20-1, with D uncertain. The V end lost 1 base, the J end lost 4 bases, and 8 bases lay between the germline ends. The CDR3 is 13 amino acids. Germline values: CDR1 DFQATT, CDR2 SNEGSKA (reference sequence).

In regard to this clonotype: The junction and the germline gene differ at one end; a read error may be behind it. V gene TRBV5-1 combines with J gene TRBJ2-7; TRBD1 agrees at 7 bases. The CDR3 runs 17 residues. Germline V CDR1 and CDR2: SGHRS, YFSETQ. CDR3: CASSFTGANPFSYGQYF. The CDR3 coding sequence is TGCGCCAGCAGCTTTACAGGGGCGAACCCCTTCTCCTACGGGCAGTACTTC.

This clonotype was seen at least ten times. The gene calls are TRBV10-3 and TRBJ2-1; D perhaps matches TRBD2 (5 bases). Trimming cost V 1 base and J 9 bases, with 13 bases left between them. The germline V gene has CDR1 ENHRY and CDR2 SYGVKD. The CDR3 totals 14 residues. Here the CDR3 DNA reads TGTGCCATCAGTGAGTTGGCCACGGCGGGTGAGCAGTTCTTC. This gives the protein CAISELATAGEQFF.

This clonotype has a handful of counts. The chain combines TRBV5-1 with TRBJ1-5; no firm D call. V was pared by 5 bases and J by 5 bases, with 8 bases between. The CDR3 extends over 12 amino acids. Germline CDR1 reads SGHRS; CDR2 reads YFSETQ. In nucleotides, the CDR3 is TGCGCCAGCAGAAATGGGGATCAGCCCCAGCATTTT. Protein sequence: CASRNGDQPQHF.

This clonotype was observed a few times. V and J are TRBV14 and TRBJ2-6; 7 positions agree with TRBD1. The length of the CDR3 is 13 residues. Germline values: CDR1 SGHDN, CDR2 FVKESK. With 6 bases clipped from V and 9 bases from J, the junction kept 5 bases outside the gene matches. The CDR3 DNA follows: TGTGCCAGCAGTCGCAGGACAGGCAACGTCCTGACTTTC. It codes for CASSRRTGNVLTF.

This clonotype has at least ten counts. V usage is TRBV7-9 and J usage is TRBJ2-2; D not certain. Germline V lookup: CDR1 SEHNR, CDR2 FQNEAQ (reference sequence). With 5 bases removed from V and 5 bases from J, the gap between germline ends came to 6 bases. This CDR3 has 12 residues. The CDR3 nucleotides read TGTGCCAGCAGCCCAACAACCGGGGAGCTGTTTTTT. It yields the protein CASSPTTGELFF.

This chain joins TRBV11-2 and TRBJ2-1; the match to TRBD2 covers 8 bases. Looked up from germline, CDR1 is SGHAT and CDR2 is FQNNGV. V trimming: 3 bases; J trimming: 0 bases; junction bases outside the gene matches: 10. This CDR3 region has 18 residues. CDR3 DNA: TGTGCCAGCAGCTTTGGTCTAGCGGGCGAAAGCTCCTACAATGAGCAGTTCTTC. Translated, it gives CASSFGLAGESSYNEQFF.

The chain joins TRBV20-1 to TRBJ1-5, with unresolved D. Germline V gene lookup returns CDR1 DFQATT and CDR2 SNEGSKA (reference sequence). V was pared by 3 bases and J by 0 bases, with 6 bases between. The CDR3 contains 13 residues. The CDR3 nucleotides read TGCAGTGCTAGCCTGAATAGCAATCAGCCCCAGCATTTT. It specifies CSASLNSNQPQHF.

Many counts were recorded for this clonotype. The chain joins TRBV5-1 to TRBJ2-2, with D possibly being TRBD2 (6 bases). Germline CDR1 reads SGHRS; CDR2 reads YFSETQ. Trimming shortened V by 0 bases and J by 2 bases, and 23 bases separated the two germline ends. The CDR3 is 20 residues long. The CDR3 sequence: CASSLEGSGESQPNTGELFF. CDR3 sequence (DNA): TGCGCCAGCAGCTTGGAGGGTAGCGGAGAATCTCAGCCAAACACCGGGGAGCTGTTTTTT.

This clonotype was counted ten times or more. V usage is TRBV28 and J usage is TRBJ2-1, with 11 nucleotides matching TRBD2. CDR3 length: 20 amino acids. CDR1 and CDR2 (germline): MDHEN, SYDVKM. Trimming at V came to 4 bases and at J to 4 bases, leaving 18 bases not matched to a gene. CDR3 nucleotides: TGTGCCAGCAGTTCATTCATAGCGGGAGGGCTGACTCCGGCATACAATGAGCAGTTCTTC. Amino acids: CASSSFIAGGLTPAYNEQFF.

This clonotype was seen at least ten times. V gene TRBV27 combines with J gene TRBJ2-1, with 11 bases identical to TRBD2. CDR1 is MNHEY, CDR2 SMNVEV, per germline (reference sequence). Trimming cost V 6 bases and J 5 bases; bases outside gene matches: 9. This CDR3 spans 16 amino acids. The DNA of the CDR3 is TGTGCCAGCAGATCTAAGACTAGCGGGATACACAATGAGCAGTTCTTC. Amino acids: CASRSKTSGIHNEQFF.

The chain joins TRBV7-3 to TRBJ2-1; D uncertain. V lost 2 bases to trimming and J lost 8 bases, with 10 bases between them. The germline CDR1 and CDR2 sequences are SGHTA and FQGTGA. The CDR3 has 13 amino acids. CDR3 coding DNA: TGTGCCAGCAGCTTAGGTACTTTGGATGAGCAGTTCTTC. Translation: CASSLGTLDEQFF.